What follows are 13 T cell receptor beta chains derived from one specimen sequenced in a study of T-cell memory formation after mild COVID-19. Using its own MiXCR run on the 5' RACE reads, TCRdb lists one record per CDR3 protein. The sample shows 45,000 or so distinct CDR3 sequences, about 6.3% of them seen only once. The specimen sequenced was PBMCs or a T cell subset sorted from them (not recorded which). The receptors here all came from an adult who had mild COVID-19 (a few samples of this study predate the infection). Cell type and time point are not known.

This clonotype has only a few counts. The chain has TRBV7-2 and TRBJ1-2; 7 nucleotides line up with TRBD1. Per the germline V gene, CDR1 is SGHTA and CDR2 is FQGNSA. With V trimmed by 5 bases and J by 0 bases, 12 bases remained unmatched. The length of the CDR3 is 17 residues. This CDR3 is CASSRRQGIRANYGYTF. The CDR3 region has the DNA TGTGCCAGCAGCCGTCGACAGGGTATTAGGGCTAACTATGGCTACACCTTC.

There are many counts of this clonotype. The chain is built from TRBV12-3 or TRBV12-4 and TRBJ2-3, with 8 bases fitting TRBD2. The length of the CDR3 is 15 residues. Germline trimming cut 6 bases from V and 3 bases from J; bases unmatched to any gene: 8. In DNA form, the CDR3 reads TGTGCCAGCAGCACCGGGACTAGGGGAACAGATACGCAGTATTTT. Amino acids: CASSTGTRGTDTQYF.

A few counts support this clonotype. V and J are TRBV7-2 and TRBJ2-3; 12 bases fit TRBD1. V gave up 5 bases and J gave up 5 bases; unmatched junction bases: 8. The CDR3 runs 16 residues. Germline loops: CDR1 SGHTA, CDR2 FQGNSA. CDR3: CASSEWGQGALDTQYF. In nucleotides, the CDR3 is TGTGCCAGCAGCGAGTGGGGACAGGGGGCCTTAGATACGCAGTATTTT.

This clonotype was observed many times. This chain joins TRBV20-1 and TRBJ2-5; the D is unclear. The CDR3 is made up of 11 amino acids. CDR1 and CDR2 from the germline V gene are DFQATT and SNEGSKA (reference sequence). The germline V and J ends were trimmed by 3 bases and 1 base, with 3 bases remaining between them. CDR3 amino acids: CSASLQETQYF. In DNA form, the CDR3 reads TGCAGTGCTAGTCTCCAAGAGACCCAGTACTTC.

This clonotype was detected ten times or more. The chain couples TRBV2 to TRBJ2-1, with 11 bases lining up with TRBD2. CDR1 and CDR2 from the germline V gene are SNHLY and FYNNEI. CDR3 length equals 15 residues. The V and J ends lost 3 bases and 4 bases, in that order; junction bases with no gene match: 2. The CDR3 loop is CASSDGTSGYNEQFF. CDR3 nucleotide sequence: TGTGCCAGCAGTGACGGGACTAGCGGTTACAATGAGCAGTTCTTC. Variable domain in full (rest from reference TRBV2 and TRBJ2-1): EPEVTQTPSHQVTQMGQEVILRCVPISNHLYFYWYRQILGQKVEFLVSFYNNEISEKSEIFDDQFSVERPDGSNFTLKIRSTKLEDSAMYFCASSDGTSGYNEQFFGPGTRLTVL.

This clonotype was detected many times. The chain joins TRBV4-2 to TRBJ2-5, with 7 bases matching TRBD2. CDR1 and CDR2 (germline): LGHNA, YNFKEQ. With V trimmed by 1 base and J by 3 bases, 11 bases remained unmatched. This CDR3 has 17 amino acids. The CDR3 nucleotides read TGTGCCAGCAGCCAAGTATCGGCGGGAGACGCGGAAGAGACCCAGTACTTC. It translates to CASSQVSAGDAEETQYF.

This clonotype was seen a few times. This chain links TRBV7-6 with TRBJ1-3, with 8 nucleotides matching TRBD1. The V segment lost 2 bases and the J segment 0 bases; nucleotides outside the gene matches: 6. Germline CDR1 SGHVS, CDR2 FNYEAQ. This CDR3 is 17 amino acids long. The CDR3, as DNA: TGTGCCAGCAGCTTATCTCCGGGGACAGGCTCTGGAAACACCATATATTTT. It is translated as CASSLSPGTGSGNTIYF.

This clonotype occurred many times. The V gene is TRBV4-1, the J gene TRBJ2-3; unclear D gene. There are 16 residues in the CDR3. The germline V gene has CDR1 MGHRA and CDR2 YSYEKL. V lost 0 bases to trimming and J lost 6 bases, with 16 bases between them. CDR3 loop: CASSQDPPYRRDTQYF. Written as DNA, the CDR3 is TGCGCCAGCAGCCAAGATCCTCCCTACCGACGGGATACGCAGTATTTT.

A few counts support this clonotype. The chain links TRBV5-8 to TRBJ2-4, with D uncertain. CDR1 and CDR2 from the germline V gene are SGHTS and YDEGEE. Trimming removed 0 bases at V and 1 base at J, with 11 bases between. The CDR3 is 16 residues long. Here the CDR3 DNA reads TGTGCCAGCAGCTTGGAACTCTTAATGGCCAAAAACATTCAGTACTTC. It specifies CASSLELLMAKNIQYF.

This clonotype has a handful of counts. This chain links TRBV7-2 with TRBJ2-3; the D gene is possibly TRBD2 (7 bases). Germline-derived CDR1 and CDR2 are SGHTA and FQGNSA. The V gene lost 2 bases and the J gene lost 2 bases, with 11 bases spanning the gap. The CDR3 contains 15 residues. CDR3 nucleotides: TGTGCCAGCAGCTTAAGCGGGACATACACAGATACGCAGTATTTT. It specifies CASSLSGTYTDTQYF. Looking up the rest from reference TRBV7-2 and TRBJ2-3 gives the full variable domain: GAGVSQSPSNKVTEKGKDVELRCDPISGHTALYWYRQSLGQGLEFLIYFQGNSAPDKSGLPSDRFSAERTGGSVSTLTIQRTQQEDSAVYLCASSLSGTYTDTQYFGPGTRLTVL.

This clonotype turned up a few times. The chain uses TRBV6-5 and TRBJ1-1, with D possibly being TRBD1 (6 bases). The CDR3 loop spans 14 amino acids. Germline lookup yields CDR1 MNHEY and CDR2 SVGAGI. With 5 bases removed from V and 3 bases from J, the gap between germline ends came to 13 bases. The CDR3 DNA reads TGTGCCAGCAGTGAGCAGGGGCCGGACACTGAAGCTTTCTTT. Amino acids: CASSEQGPDTEAFF.

This clonotype was seen many times. V usage is TRBV4-2 and J usage is TRBJ2-3; 10 bases align to TRBD2. This CDR3 comprises 16 residues. J lost 1 base, V lost 2 bases, and 3 bases had no gene match. Germline CDR1 is LGHNA and CDR2 is YNFKEQ. CDR3 protein: CASSQNLAGGTDTQYF. The DNA of the CDR3 is TGTGCCAGCAGCCAAAATCTAGCGGGGGGCACAGATACGCAGTATTTT.

This clonotype rates as medium-sized. The rearrangement links TRBV20-1 to TRBJ2-1; TRBD2 aligns across 8 bases. The length of the CDR3 is 14 residues. CDR1 and CDR2 from the germline V gene are DFQATT and SNEGSKA (reference sequence). The CDR3 reads CSTDGRANNNEQFF. The CDR3 region has the DNA TGCAGCACGGACGGGAGGGCCAACAACAATGAGCAGTTCTTC.